These 30 T cell receptor beta chains were sequenced from one sample in a study of blood T cells in healthy people across ages. The authors ran a second PCR of roughly 6 to 12 cycles using a sample-barcoded 5' primer and a J-beta primer mix. TCRdb redid the calling of the 5' RACE reads with MiXCR, one entry per CDR3 protein. Among around 1,000,000 distinct CDR3 sequences listed, about 25% were seen once. These same records also appear under a second study, on T cells of mothers and their children.

What was sequenced was blood. The receptor set was obtained from a girl between 2 and 10 years old in good health.

The J gene is TRBJ2-1, the V gene TRBV7-9; TRBD1 aligns across 9 bases. The J call may be incorrect, as the DNA end agrees better with TRBJ2-5. The CDR3 covers 15 residues. In germline, CDR1 is SEHNR, CDR2 FQNEAQ (reference sequence). The CDR3 sequence is CASSDGTGSKVTQYF. The CDR3, as DNA: TGTGCCAGCAGCGATGGGACAGGGTCTAAGGTGACCCAGTACTTC.

This chain uses TRBV29-1 with TRBJ1-6; D remains unclear. Germline CDR1 and CDR2: SQVTM and ANQGSEA. CDR3 length: 14 amino acids. Between the trimmed V and J ends, which lost 6 bases and 0 bases, there was a span of 9 bases. The CDR3 nucleotides read TGCAGCGTATTGGTTAGCTCCTATAATTCACCCCTCCACTTT. It encodes CSVLVSSYNSPLHF. The full variable domain, its missing parts supplied by reference TRBV29-1 and TRBJ1-6, is SAVISQKPSRDICQRGTSLTIQCQVDSQVTMMFWYRQQPGQSLTLIATANQGSEATYESGFVIDKFPISRPNLTFSTLTVSNMSPEDSSIYLCSVLVSSYNSPLHFGNGTRLTVT.

The chain recombines TRBV25-1 with TRBJ2-1; D perhaps matches TRBD2 (5 bases). Germline V gene data show CDR1 as MGHDK and CDR2 as SYGVNS. V was clipped by 2 bases and J by 4 bases, with 12 bases between them. This CDR3 region has 15 residues. The CDR3 sequence: CASSEVRAPYNEQFF. The DNA of the CDR3 is TGTGCCAGCAGTGAAGTGCGGGCCCCATACAATGAGCAGTTCTTC.

This clonotype was recorded only once. Since the CDR3 does not end with the conserved phenylalanine or tryptophan, this likely comes from a read error. The V call is TRBV28, the J call TRBJ2-3; D remains unclear. The germline V and J ends were trimmed by 2 bases and 6 bases, with 12 bases remaining between them. In germline, CDR1 is MDHEN, CDR2 SYDVKM. The CDR3 consists of 14 residues. Written as DNA, the CDR3 is TGTGCCAGCAGTTTACGCGAGCTGCCCGATACGCAGTATCTT. Protein sequence: CASSLRELPDTQYL.

This clonotype has more than one count but fewer than ten. V usage is TRBV3-1 and J usage is TRBJ1-4; D not certain. CDR1 LGHDT and CDR2 YNNKEL come from the germline V gene (reference sequence). CDR3 size: 16 residues. Trimming took 4 bases from V and 4 from J, leaving 16 bases between them. The CDR3 sequence: CASSRGLASSNEKLFF. Here the CDR3 DNA reads TGTGCCAGCAGCCGCGGTTTGGCATCTAGTAATGAAAAACTGTTTTTT.

In its sample, this clonotype was seen a few times. The junction shows a germline mismatch at one end, possibly a read error. This sequence joins TRBV4-1 and TRBJ2-1; TRBD2 matches 11 bases. The CDR3 is 14 amino acids. Germline CDR1 and CDR2: MGHRA and YSYEKL. This CDR3 is CASSQTLTSGGGYF. The CDR3 coding sequence is TGCGCCAGCAGCCAAACCCTAACTAGCGGGGGAGGGTATTTC.

The CDR3 DNA sequence: TGTGCCAGCAGCATAAGTAGGGGACAGGGGGTAAATGAGCAGTTCTTC. Its translation: CASSISRGQGVNEQFF. The chain carries TRBV7-2 and TRBJ2-5; 11 bases line up with TRBD1. The J call is uncertain, as TRBJ2-1 better fits the DNA end. CDR1 is SGHTA, CDR2 FQGNSA, per germline. This CDR3 region has 16 residues.

V and J are TRBV5-6 and TRBJ2-1; 13 bases are shared with TRBD2. The J call may be incorrect, as the DNA end agrees better with TRBJ2-5. Germline CDR1 SGHDT, CDR2 YYEEEE. The CDR3 extends over 18 amino acids. In nucleotides, the CDR3 is TGTGCCAGCAGCTCCGCCCCGGGGACTAGCGGGATGATCGAGACCCAGTACTTC. Its translation is CASSSAPGTSGMIETQYF.

The chain links TRBV7-6 to TRBJ1-3; D ambiguous. Trimming cost V 7 bases and J 0 bases, with 13 bases left between them. The CDR3 is 15 residues long. Looked up from germline, CDR1 is SGHVS and CDR2 is FNYEAQ. The DNA for the CDR3 is TGTGCCAGCAACCGGACCTCTTCCTCTGGAAACACCATATATTTT. Encoded protein: CASNRTSSSGNTIYF. Using reference TRBV7-6 and TRBJ1-3 for the parts outside the CDR3, the full variable domain is GAGVSQSPRYKVTKRGQDVALRCDPISGHVSLYWYRQALGQGPEFLTYFNYEAQQDKSGLPNDRFSAERPEGSISTLTIQRTEQRDSAMYRCASNRTSSSGNTIYFGEGSWLTVV.

V usage is TRBV24-1 and J usage is TRBJ2-1, with D possibly being TRBD1 (5 bases). Per the germline V gene, CDR1 is KGHDR and CDR2 is SFDVKD. Deletions cut 7 bases from V and 8 bases from J, with 17 bases between. This CDR3 spans 14 amino acids. The DNA for the CDR3 is TGTGCCACCAGCCGCGCAGGGCCCGTAGATGAGCAGTTCTTC. It encodes CATSRAGPVDEQFF.

This CDR3 is CASSQVSTGELFF. CDR3 bases: TGCGCCAGCAGCCAAGTCAGTACCGGGGAGCTGTTTTTT. This chain uses TRBV4-1 with TRBJ2-2; no firm D call. The V end lost 1 base, the J end lost 5 bases, and 5 bases lay between the germline ends. CDR1 and CDR2 (germline): MGHRA, YSYEKL. This CDR3 has 13 amino acids.

CDR3 nucleotides: TGCAGTGCTAAAAGCATGGACAAATACACAGATACGCAGTATTTT. Amino acid sequence: CSAKSMDKYTDTQYF. V is TRBV20-1 and J is TRBJ2-3; weak D call: TRBD1 (5 bases). The V end was cut by 4 bases, the J end by 2 bases, with 16 bases between. There are 15 residues in the CDR3. CDR1 is DFQATT and CDR2 is SNEGSKA in the germline V gene (reference sequence).

DNA of the CDR3: TGTGCCAGCAGACGCCCCGGGACTAGCGGACCCTACGAGCAGTACTTC. Protein product: CASRRPGTSGPYEQYF. The V call is TRBV7-2, the J call TRBJ2-7; 11 bases are a match to TRBD2. Germline-derived CDR1 and CDR2 are SGHTA and FQGNSA. J was trimmed by 2 bases and V by 6 bases; bases with no gene match: 9. The CDR3 length is 16 residues.

This chain links TRBV25-1 with TRBJ1-1; D is unresolved. Per germline, CDR1 MGHDK and CDR2 SYGVNS. Trimming removed 4 bases at V and 6 bases at J, with 21 bases between. This CDR3 is built from 16 residues. Here the CDR3 DNA reads TGTGCCAGCAGTGGGGCCGGAGGCCACCTAGTACCTGAAGCTTTCTTT. It is translated as CASSGAGGHLVPEAFF. Variable domain in full (rest from reference TRBV25-1 and TRBJ1-1): EADIYQTPRYLVIGTGKKITLECSQTMGHDKMYWYQQDPGMELHLIHYSYGVNSTEKGDLSSESTVSRIRTEHFPLTLESARPSHTSQYLCASSGAGGHLVPEAFFGQGTRLTVV.

The gene calls are TRBV12-3 or TRBV12-4 and TRBJ2-3, with D perhaps matching TRBD1 (6 bases). With 1 base removed from V and 11 bases from J, the gap between germline ends came to 10 bases. The CDR3 has 12 amino acids. The CDR3 bases are TGTGCCAGCAGTTTAGGAGGGGGATGGCAGTATTTT. Translation: CASSLGGGWQYF.

A note on this clonotype: Its ends do not fully match the called genes, so a read error is possible. The CDR3 nucleotides are TGTGCCAACAGCTTAACGGGGGCCTACAATGAGCAGTTCTTC. It yields the protein CANSLTGAYNEQFF. This chain uses TRBV7-2 with TRBJ2-1, with a possible D match to TRBD2 (6 bases). In germline, CDR1 is SGHTA, CDR2 FQGNSA. The CDR3 consists of 14 residues.

The rearrangement links TRBV20-1 to TRBJ2-7, with unresolved D. V was cut by 0 bases and J by 3 bases, with 6 bases left in between. The CDR3 loop spans 12 amino acids. Germline V lookup: CDR1 DFQATT, CDR2 SNEGSKA (reference sequence). The CDR3: CSAREQFYEQYF. The CDR3 DNA reads TGCAGTGCTAGAGAACAGTTCTACGAGCAGTACTTC.

CDR3 residues: CASSTRGGIGDEQYF. The CDR3 nucleotides read TGTGCCAGCAGTACCCGGGGGGGTATAGGGGACGAGCAGTACTTC. This chain joins TRBV27 and TRBJ2-7; 8 nucleotides line up with TRBD2. This CDR3 contains 15 residues. The V and J ends lost 5 bases and 5 bases, in that order; junction bases with no gene match: 11. Germline CDR1 MNHEY, CDR2 SMNVEV (reference sequence).

The chain links TRBV7-2 to TRBJ1-1; D is undetermined. Trimming cost V 2 bases and J 8 bases, with 6 bases left between them. Germline V CDR1 and CDR2: SGHTA, FQGNSA. This CDR3 spans 11 amino acids. CDR3 nucleotides: TGTGCCAGCAGCTTATATAGGGAAGCTTTCTTT. Translation: CASSLYREAFF.

This chain links TRBV12-3 or TRBV12-4 with TRBJ2-7; tentatively, D is TRBD2 (6 bases). Deletions cut 8 bases from V and 5 bases from J, with 13 bases between. CDR3 length: 12 residues. CDR3 bases: TGTGCCAGCGGACGGGAGATCCACGAGCAGTACTTC. It translates to CASGREIHEQYF.

This clonotype was counted a few times. V and J are TRBV7-3 and TRBJ2-7; 9 bases match TRBD2. CDR3 length: 16 residues. From germline, CDR1 is SGHTA and CDR2 FQGTGA. J lost 5 bases, V lost 0 bases, and 8 bases had no gene match. CDR3 DNA: TGTGCCAGCAGCTTAACAGGCGGGAGGGTCCCCAACGAGCAGTACTTC. It is translated as CASSLTGGRVPNEQYF.

The chain has TRBV20-1 and TRBJ2-5; 8 nucleotides align to TRBD2. The germline CDR1 and CDR2 sequences are DFQATT and SNEGSKA (reference sequence). The CDR3 sequence is 16 residues long. The V segment lost 3 bases and the J segment 3 bases; nucleotides outside the gene matches: 12. The CDR3 is CSARGEMTSDEETQYF. CDR3 nucleotides: TGCAGTGCTAGGGGAGAGATGACTAGCGACGAAGAGACCCAGTACTTC.

The J gene is TRBJ2-5, the V gene TRBV7-9; TRBD1 might be the D (6 bases). Per germline, CDR1 SEHNR and CDR2 FQNEAQ (reference sequence). The V gene lost 2 bases and the J gene lost 1 base, with 14 bases spanning the gap. The CDR3 spans 16 residues. Written as DNA, the CDR3 is TGTGCCAGCAGCTTATTGGACTTGGACAGCCAAGAGACCCAGTACTTC. Translating gives CASSLLDLDSQETQYF.

V and J are TRBV29-1 and TRBJ1-3; 7 bases are a match to TRBD1. This CDR3 comprises 14 residues. J lost 3 bases, V lost 4 bases, and 6 bases had no gene match. The germline CDR1 and CDR2 sequences are SQVTM and ANQGSEA. Here the CDR3 DNA reads TGCAGCGTTGGGGATTGGGACAGTGGAAACACCATATATTTT. It translates to CSVGDWDSGNTIYF.

This clonotype showed up just a few times. The chain has TRBV29-1 and TRBJ2-3; the D gene is possibly TRBD2 (5 bases). This CDR3 has 11 residues. Trimming took 6 bases from V and 4 from J, leaving 8 bases between them. Germline V gene sequence: CDR1 SQVTM, CDR2 ANQGSEA. Here the CDR3 reads CSVELADTQYF. In DNA form, the CDR3 reads TGCAGCGTGGAACTAGCAGATACGCAGTATTTT.

This clonotype occurred once. Compared with germline, one end of the junction differs, possibly owing to a read error. The CDR3, as DNA: TGTGCCAGCAGCCCGACTGTTATCAGCACGGATACGCAGTATTTT. This codes for CASSPTVISTDTQYF. The chain is built from TRBV7-9 and TRBJ2-3; D gene uncertain. The V gene's germline CDR1 is SEHNR and CDR2 FQNEAQ (reference sequence). The CDR3 runs to 15 residues.

The chain uses TRBV5-1 and TRBJ2-1; D might be TRBD2 (6 bases). Germline V gene sequence: CDR1 SGHRS, CDR2 YFSETQ. The CDR3 has 16 amino acids. Trimming took 3 bases from V and 0 from J, leaving 13 bases between them. The CDR3 here is CASSWSGPSSYNEQFF. The CDR3 DNA is TGCGCCAGCAGCTGGAGCGGGCCTAGCTCCTACAATGAGCAGTTCTTC.

This clonotype came up a few times. The junction does not match germline at one end; this may be a read error. This chain uses TRBV28 with TRBJ2-7; a possible D gene is TRBD1 (6 bases). This CDR3 comprises 14 residues. Germline V gene sequence: CDR1 MDHEN, CDR2 SYDVKM. The CDR3 here is CASTQGFYRDERYF. In nucleotides, the CDR3 is TGTGCCAGCACCCAGGGTTTCTACAGGGACGAGCGGTACTTC.

This clonotype was counted a few times. A much bigger clone sits one base away, suggesting this may be a read error. The V and J genes are TRBV9 and TRBJ2-5; TRBD1 matches 7 bases. This CDR3 spans 13 amino acids. Germline V gene lookup returns CDR1 SGDLS and CDR2 YYNGEE. CDR3 in amino acids: CASSAGTEEAQYF. The CDR3 DNA sequence: TGTGCCAGCAGCGCGGGGACAGAAGAGGCCCAGTACTTC. The full variable domain, completed using reference TRBV9 and TRBJ2-5, is DSGVTQTPKHLITATGQRVTLRCSPRSGDLSVYWYQQSLDQGLQFLIQYYNGEERAKGNILERFSAQQFPDLHSELNLSSLELGDSALYFCASSAGTEEAQYFGPGTRLLVL.

The chain joins TRBV10-3 to TRBJ2-1; maybe TRBD2 (6 bases). The CDR3 is 15 amino acids. The germline gives CDR1 ENHRY, CDR2 SYGVKD. Between the trimmed V and J ends, which lost 5 bases and 0 bases, there was a span of 11 bases. CDR3 sequence: CAISWEESSYNEQFF. CDR3 in DNA: TGTGCCATCAGTTGGGAGGAGAGCTCCTACAATGAGCAGTTCTTC.